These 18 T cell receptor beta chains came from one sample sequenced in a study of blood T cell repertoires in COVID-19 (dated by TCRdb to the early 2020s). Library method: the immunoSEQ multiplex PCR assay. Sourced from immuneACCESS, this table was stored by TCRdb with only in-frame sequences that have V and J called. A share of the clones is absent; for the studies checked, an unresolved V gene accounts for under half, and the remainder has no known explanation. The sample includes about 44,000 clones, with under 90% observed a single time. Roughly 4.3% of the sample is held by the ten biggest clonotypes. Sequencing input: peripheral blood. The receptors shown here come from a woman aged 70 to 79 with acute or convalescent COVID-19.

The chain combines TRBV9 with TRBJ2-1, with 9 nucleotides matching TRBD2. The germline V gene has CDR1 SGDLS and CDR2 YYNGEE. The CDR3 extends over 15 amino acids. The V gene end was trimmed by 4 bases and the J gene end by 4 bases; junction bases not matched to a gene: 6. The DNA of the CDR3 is TGTGCCAGCAGCCCGAGACTAGCGGCTTACAATGAGCAGTTCTTC. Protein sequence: CASSPRLAAYNEQFF.

The CDR3 here is CASSLAAAGMSYQETQYF. Here the CDR3 DNA reads TGTGCCAGCAGCTTGGCCGCAGCGGGAATGTCGTACCAAGAGACCCAGTACTTC. J is TRBJ2-5 and V is TRBV5-5, with 7 nucleotides matching TRBD2. V shed 0 bases and J 0 bases; nucleotides not matched to a gene: 11. Germline-derived CDR1 and CDR2 are SGHKS and YYEKEE (reference sequence). This CDR3 spans 18 amino acids.

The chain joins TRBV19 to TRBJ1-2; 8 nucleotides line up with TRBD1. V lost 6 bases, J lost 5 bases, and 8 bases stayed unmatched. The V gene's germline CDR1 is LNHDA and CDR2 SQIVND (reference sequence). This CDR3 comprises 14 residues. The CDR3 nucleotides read TGTGCCAGTAGACGGACAGGGATTAGGTATGGCTACACCTTC. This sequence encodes CASRRTGIRYGYTF.

CDR3 region: CASTGTALNEKLFF. CDR3 DNA sequence: TGTGCCAGTACTGGGACAGCGCTTAATGAAAAACTGTTTTTT. The chain links TRBV19 to TRBJ1-4, with TRBD1 identical over 7 bases. V was clipped by 7 bases and J by 4 bases; unmatched bases: 6. CDR1 LNHDA and CDR2 SQIVND come from the germline V gene (reference sequence). The CDR3 consists of 14 residues.

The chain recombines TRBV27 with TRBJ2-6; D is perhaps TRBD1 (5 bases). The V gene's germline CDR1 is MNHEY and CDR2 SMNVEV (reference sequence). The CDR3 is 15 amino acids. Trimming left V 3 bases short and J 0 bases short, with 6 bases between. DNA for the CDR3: TGTGCCAGCAGTTTTCAGGGCTCTGGGGCCAACGTCCTGACTTTC. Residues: CASSFQGSGANVLTF.

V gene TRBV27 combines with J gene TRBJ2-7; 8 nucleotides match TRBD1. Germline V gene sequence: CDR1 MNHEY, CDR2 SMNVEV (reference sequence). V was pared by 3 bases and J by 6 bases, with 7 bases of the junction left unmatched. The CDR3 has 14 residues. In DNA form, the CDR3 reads TGTGCCAGCAGTTTCGGACAGGGTCTCGGCGAGCAGTACTTC. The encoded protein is CASSFGQGLGEQYF.

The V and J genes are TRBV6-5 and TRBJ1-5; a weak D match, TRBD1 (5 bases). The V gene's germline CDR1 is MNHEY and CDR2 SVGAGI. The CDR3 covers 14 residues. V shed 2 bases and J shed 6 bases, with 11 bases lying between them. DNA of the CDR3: TGTGCCAGCAGTTACAGCAGGGTTGGTCAGCCCCAGCATTTT. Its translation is CASSYSRVGQPQHF.

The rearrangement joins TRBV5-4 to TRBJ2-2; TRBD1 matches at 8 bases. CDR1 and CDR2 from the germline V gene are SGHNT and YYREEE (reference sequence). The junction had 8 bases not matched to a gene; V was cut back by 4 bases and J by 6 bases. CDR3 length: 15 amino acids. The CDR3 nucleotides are TGTGCCAGCAGCCGGCGGACAGGGAATCCCGGGGAGCTGTTTTTT. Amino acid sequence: CASSRRTGNPGELFF.

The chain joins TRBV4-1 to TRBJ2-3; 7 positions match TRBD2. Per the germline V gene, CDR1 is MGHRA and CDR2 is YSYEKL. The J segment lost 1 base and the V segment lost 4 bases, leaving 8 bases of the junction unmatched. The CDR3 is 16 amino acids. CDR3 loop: CASSLHAGVGTDTQYF. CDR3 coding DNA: TGCGCCAGCAGCCTCCACGCGGGGGTGGGCACAGATACGCAGTATTTT.

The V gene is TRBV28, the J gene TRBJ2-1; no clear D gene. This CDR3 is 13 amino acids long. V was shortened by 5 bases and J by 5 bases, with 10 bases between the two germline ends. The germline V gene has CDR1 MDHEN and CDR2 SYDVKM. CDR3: CASSLTINNEQFF. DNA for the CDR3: TGTGCCAGCAGTCTTACAATAAACAATGAGCAGTTCTTC.

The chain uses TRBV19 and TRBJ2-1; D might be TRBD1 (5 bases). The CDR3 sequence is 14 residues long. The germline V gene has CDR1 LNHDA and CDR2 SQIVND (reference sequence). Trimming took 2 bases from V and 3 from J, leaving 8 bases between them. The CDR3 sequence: CASSIQGLYNEQFF. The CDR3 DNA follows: TGTGCCAGTAGTATACAGGGCCTCTACAATGAGCAGTTCTTC.

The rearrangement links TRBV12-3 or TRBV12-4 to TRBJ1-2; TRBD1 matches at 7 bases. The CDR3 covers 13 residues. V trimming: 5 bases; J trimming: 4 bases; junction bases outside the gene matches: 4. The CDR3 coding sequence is TGTGCCAGCAGTCCGCGACAGGGCTATGGCTACACCTTC. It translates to CASSPRQGYGYTF.

CDR3 residues: CASSPLGRSGANVLTF. For the CDR3, the DNA is TGTGCCAGCAGCCCACTAGGACGTTCTGGGGCCAACGTCCTGACTTTC. The chain employs TRBV7-2 and TRBJ2-6; perhaps TRBD2 as D (5 bases). The V end lost 5 bases, the J end lost 1 base, and 12 bases lay between the germline ends. This CDR3 has 16 amino acids. Germline V lookup: CDR1 SGHTA, CDR2 FQGNSA.

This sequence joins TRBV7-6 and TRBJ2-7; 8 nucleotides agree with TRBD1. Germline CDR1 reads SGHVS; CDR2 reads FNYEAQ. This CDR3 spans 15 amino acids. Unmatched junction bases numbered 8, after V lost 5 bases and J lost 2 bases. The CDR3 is CASSPGTGIAYEQYF. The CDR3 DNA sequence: TGTGCCAGCAGCCCCGGGACAGGAATCGCCTACGAGCAGTACTTC.

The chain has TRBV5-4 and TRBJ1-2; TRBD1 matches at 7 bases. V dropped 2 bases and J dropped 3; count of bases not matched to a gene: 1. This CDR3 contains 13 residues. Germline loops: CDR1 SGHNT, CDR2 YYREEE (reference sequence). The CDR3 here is CASSFQGDYGYTF. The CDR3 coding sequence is TGTGCCAGCAGCTTTCAGGGGGACTATGGCTACACCTTC.

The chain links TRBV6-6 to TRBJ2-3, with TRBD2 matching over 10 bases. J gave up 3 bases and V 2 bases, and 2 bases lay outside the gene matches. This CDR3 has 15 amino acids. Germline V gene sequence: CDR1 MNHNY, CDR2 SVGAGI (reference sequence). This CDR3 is CASSYRTSGTDTQYF. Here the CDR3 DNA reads TGTGCCAGCAGTTACCGGACTAGCGGTACAGATACGCAGTATTTT.

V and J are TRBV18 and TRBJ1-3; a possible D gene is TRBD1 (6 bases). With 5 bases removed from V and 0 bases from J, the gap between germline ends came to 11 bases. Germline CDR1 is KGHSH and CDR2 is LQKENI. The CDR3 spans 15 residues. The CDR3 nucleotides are TGTGCCAGCTCAAAGGACAGTTTCTCTGGAAACACCATATATTTT. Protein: CASSKDSFSGNTIYF.

The CDR3 is CASSEERAKPYNEQFF. CDR3 sequence (DNA): TGTGCCAGCAGTGAAGAGCGGGCCAAGCCGTACAATGAGCAGTTCTTC. The genes are TRBV6-1 and TRBJ2-1, with a tentative D call TRBD2 (6 bases). Germline-derived CDR1 and CDR2 are MNHNS and SASEGT. The length of the CDR3 is 16 residues. Deletions cut 1 base from V and 4 bases from J, with 14 bases between.